This T cell receptor (beta chain) was identified in a study of blood T cell repertoires in COVID-19. Clones were sequenced by immunoSEQ multiplex PCR, and TCRdb holds only the in-frame ones, with some missing. This table holds about 260,000 clones, 88% found once. The V end lost 2 bases, the J end lost 0 bases, and 9 bases lay between the germline ends. Germline assignment: CDR1 SGHNT and CDR2 YYREEE (reference sequence). This CDR3 is 14 amino acids long. The material sequenced was peripheral blood. This rearrangement joins TRBV5-4 to TRBJ2-7, with TRBD1 as a possible D gene (5 bases). The sequence was collected from a human donor in a cohort sampled during active COVID-19. The CDR3: CASSFLGASYEQYF. CDR3 coding DNA: TGTGCCAGCAGCTTCCTAGGGGCCTCCTACGAGCAGTACTTC.